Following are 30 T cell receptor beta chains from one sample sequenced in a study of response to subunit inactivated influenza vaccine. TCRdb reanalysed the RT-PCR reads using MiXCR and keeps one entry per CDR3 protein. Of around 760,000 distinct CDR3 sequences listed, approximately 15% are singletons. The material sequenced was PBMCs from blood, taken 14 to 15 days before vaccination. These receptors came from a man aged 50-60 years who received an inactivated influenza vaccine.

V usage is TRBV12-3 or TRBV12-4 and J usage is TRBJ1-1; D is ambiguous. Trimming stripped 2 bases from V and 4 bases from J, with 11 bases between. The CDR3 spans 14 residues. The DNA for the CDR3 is TGTGCCAGCAGTTTACGGGGTAGTGGCACTGAAGCTTTCTTT. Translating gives CASSLRGSGTEAFF.

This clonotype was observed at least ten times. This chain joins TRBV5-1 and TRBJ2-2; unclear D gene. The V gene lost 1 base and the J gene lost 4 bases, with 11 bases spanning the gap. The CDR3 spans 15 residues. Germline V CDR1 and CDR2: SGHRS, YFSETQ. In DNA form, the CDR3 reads TGCGCCAGCAGCTTGAGTCGGTCGAGCACCGGGGAGCTGTTTTTT. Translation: CASSLSRSSTGELFF.

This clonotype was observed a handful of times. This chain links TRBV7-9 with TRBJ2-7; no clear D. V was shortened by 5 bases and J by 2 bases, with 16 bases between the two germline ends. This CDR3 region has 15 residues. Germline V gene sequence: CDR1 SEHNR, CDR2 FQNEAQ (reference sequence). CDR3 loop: CASSHSPEFPYEQYF. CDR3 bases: TGTGCCAGCAGCCATTCGCCGGAATTCCCCTACGAGCAGTACTTC.

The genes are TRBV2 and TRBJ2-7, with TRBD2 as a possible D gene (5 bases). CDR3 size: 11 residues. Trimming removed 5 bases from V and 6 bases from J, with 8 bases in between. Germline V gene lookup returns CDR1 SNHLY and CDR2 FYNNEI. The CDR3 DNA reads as TGTGCCAGCAGTCCGGGGTCCGAGCAGTACTTC. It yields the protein CASSPGSEQYF.

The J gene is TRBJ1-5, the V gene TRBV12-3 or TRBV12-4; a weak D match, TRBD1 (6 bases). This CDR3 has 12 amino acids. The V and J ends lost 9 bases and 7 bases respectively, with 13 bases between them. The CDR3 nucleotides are TGTGCCAGTGGAGGGGGGAGGCAGCCCCAGCATTTT. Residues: CASGGGRQPQHF.

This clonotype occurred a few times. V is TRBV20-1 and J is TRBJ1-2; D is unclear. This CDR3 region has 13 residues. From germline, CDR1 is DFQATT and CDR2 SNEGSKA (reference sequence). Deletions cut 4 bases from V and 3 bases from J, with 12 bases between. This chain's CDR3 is CSAIGTPYYGYTF. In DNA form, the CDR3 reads TGCAGTGCTATTGGAACTCCCTACTATGGCTACACCTTC.

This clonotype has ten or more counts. CDR3: CATGTTRYNEQFF. The CDR3 bases are TGTGCCACCGGGACAACTAGGTACAATGAGCAGTTCTTC. The chain has TRBV7-9 and TRBJ2-1, with D possibly being TRBD1 (6 bases). The germline CDR1 and CDR2 sequences are SEHNR and FQNEAQ (reference sequence). The germline V and J ends were trimmed by 10 bases and 4 bases, with 14 bases remaining between them. The CDR3 runs 13 residues. Full variable domain (remainder filled in from reference TRBV7-9 and TRBJ2-1): DTGVSQNPRHKITKRGQNVTFRCDPISEHNRLYWYRQTLGQGPEFLTYFQNEAQLEKSRLLSDRFSAERPKGSFSTLEIQRTEQGDSAMYLCATGTTRYNEQFFGPGTRLTVL.

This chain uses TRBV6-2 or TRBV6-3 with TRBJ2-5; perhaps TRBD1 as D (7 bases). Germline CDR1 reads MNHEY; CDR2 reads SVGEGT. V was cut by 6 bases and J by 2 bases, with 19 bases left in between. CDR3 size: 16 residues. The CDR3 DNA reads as TGTGCCAGCAGAACCCGGGGGACAGCAACTCAAGAGACCCAGTACTTC. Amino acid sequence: CASRTRGTATQETQYF.

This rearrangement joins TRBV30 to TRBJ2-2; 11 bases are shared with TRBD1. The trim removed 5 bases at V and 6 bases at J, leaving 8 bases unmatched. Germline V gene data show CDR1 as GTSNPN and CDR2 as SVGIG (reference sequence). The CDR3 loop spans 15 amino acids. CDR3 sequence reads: CAWGGQGAKSGELFF. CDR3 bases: TGTGCCTGGGGCGGACAGGGGGCAAAGTCCGGGGAGCTGTTTTTT.

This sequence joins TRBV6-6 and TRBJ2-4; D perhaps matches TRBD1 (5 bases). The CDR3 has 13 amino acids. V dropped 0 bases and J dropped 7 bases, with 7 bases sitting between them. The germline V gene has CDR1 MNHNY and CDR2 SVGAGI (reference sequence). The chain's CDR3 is CASSYSKGNIQYF. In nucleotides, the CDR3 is TGTGCCAGCAGTTACTCAAAGGGGAACATTCAGTACTTC.

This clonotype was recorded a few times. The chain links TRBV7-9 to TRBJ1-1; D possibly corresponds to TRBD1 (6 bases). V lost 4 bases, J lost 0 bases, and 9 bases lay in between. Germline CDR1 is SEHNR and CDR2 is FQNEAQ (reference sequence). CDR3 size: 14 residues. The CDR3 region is CASSYDRLNTEAFF. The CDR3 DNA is TGTGCCAGCAGCTACGACAGGCTGAACACTGAAGCTTTCTTT.

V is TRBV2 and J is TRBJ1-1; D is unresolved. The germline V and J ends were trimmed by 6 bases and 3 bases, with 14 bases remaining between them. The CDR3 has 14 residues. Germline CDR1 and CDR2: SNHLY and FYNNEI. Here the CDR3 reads CASRSYQLDTEAFF. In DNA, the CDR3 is TGTGCCAGCAGGAGTTACCAGCTAGACACTGAAGCTTTCTTT.

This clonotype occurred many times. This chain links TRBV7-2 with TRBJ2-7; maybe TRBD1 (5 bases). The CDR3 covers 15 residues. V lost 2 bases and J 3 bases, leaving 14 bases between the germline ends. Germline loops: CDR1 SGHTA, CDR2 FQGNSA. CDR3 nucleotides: TGTGCCAGCAGCTTACAGGCAGGGATAAACTACGAGCAGTACTTC. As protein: CASSLQAGINYEQYF.

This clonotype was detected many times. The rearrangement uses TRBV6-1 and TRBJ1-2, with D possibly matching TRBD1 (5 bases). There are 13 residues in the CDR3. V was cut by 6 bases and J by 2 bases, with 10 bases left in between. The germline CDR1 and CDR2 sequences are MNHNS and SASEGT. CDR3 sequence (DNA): TGTGCCAGCAGACGCGACAGAAACTATGGCTACACCTTC. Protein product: CASRRDRNYGYTF.

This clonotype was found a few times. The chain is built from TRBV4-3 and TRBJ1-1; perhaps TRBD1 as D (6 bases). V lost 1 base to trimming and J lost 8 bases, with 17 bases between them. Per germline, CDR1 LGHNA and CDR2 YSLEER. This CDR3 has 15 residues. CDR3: CASSQGGSRGREAFF. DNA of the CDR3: TGCGCCAGCAGCCAAGGCGGATCCAGGGGAAGAGAAGCTTTCTTT.

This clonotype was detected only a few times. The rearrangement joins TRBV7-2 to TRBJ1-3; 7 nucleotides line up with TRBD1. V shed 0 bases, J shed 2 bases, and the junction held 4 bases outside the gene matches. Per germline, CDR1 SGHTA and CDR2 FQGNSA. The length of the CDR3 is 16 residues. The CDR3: CASSLAGRGTGNTIYF. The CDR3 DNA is TGTGCCAGCAGCTTAGCGGGCAGGGGGACTGGAAACACCATATATTTT.

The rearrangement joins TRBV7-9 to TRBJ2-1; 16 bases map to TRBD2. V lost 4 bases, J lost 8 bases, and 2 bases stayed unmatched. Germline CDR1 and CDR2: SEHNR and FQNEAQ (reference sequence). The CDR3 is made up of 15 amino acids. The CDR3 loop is CASSSGLAGGHEQFF. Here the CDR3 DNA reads TGTGCCAGCAGCTCGGGACTAGCGGGGGGGCATGAGCAGTTCTTC.

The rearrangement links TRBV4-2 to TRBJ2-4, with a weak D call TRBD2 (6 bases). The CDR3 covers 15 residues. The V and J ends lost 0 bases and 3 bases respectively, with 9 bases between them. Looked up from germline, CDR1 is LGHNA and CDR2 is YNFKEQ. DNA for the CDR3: TGTGCCAGCAGCCAAGAGAGGGGAGGCAAAAACATTCAGTACTTC. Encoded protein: CASSQERGGKNIQYF.

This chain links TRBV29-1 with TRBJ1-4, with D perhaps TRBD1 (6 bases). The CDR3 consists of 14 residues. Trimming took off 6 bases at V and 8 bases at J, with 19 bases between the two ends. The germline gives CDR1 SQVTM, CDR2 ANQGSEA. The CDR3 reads CSVTSRGFQEKLFF. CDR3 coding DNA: TGCAGCGTCACCAGCAGGGGTTTTCAAGAAAAACTGTTTTTT.

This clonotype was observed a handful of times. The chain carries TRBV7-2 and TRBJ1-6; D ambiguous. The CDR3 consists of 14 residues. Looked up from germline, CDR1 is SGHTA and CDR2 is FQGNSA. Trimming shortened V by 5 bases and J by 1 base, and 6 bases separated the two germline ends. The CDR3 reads CASSTVSYNSPLHF. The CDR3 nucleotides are TGTGCCAGCAGCACCGTATCCTATAATTCACCCCTCCACTTT.

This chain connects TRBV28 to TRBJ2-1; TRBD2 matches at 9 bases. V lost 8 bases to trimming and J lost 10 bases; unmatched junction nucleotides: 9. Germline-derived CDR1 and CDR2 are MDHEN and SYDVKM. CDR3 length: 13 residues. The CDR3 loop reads CASAASGTLEQFF. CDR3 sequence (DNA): TGTGCCAGCGCGGCTAGCGGGACCCTAGAGCAGTTCTTC.

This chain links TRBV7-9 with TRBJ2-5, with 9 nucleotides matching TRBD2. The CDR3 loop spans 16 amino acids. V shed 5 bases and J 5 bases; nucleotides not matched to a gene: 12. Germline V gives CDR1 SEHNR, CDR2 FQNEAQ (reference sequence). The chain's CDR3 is CASSRDSGSGGETQYF. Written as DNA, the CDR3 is TGTGCCAGCAGCAGGGATAGCGGGAGTGGAGGGGAGACCCAGTACTTC.

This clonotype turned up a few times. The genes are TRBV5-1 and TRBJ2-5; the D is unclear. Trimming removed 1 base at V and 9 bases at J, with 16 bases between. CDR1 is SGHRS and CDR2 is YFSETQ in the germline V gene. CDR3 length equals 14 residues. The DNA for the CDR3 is TGCGCCAGCAGCTTGACCCCAGATCGTAATGCCCAGTACTTC. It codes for CASSLTPDRNAQYF.

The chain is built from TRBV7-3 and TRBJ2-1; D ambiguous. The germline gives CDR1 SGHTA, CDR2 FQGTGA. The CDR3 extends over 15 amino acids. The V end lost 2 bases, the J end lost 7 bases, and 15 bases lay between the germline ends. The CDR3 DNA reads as TGTGCCAGCAGCTTATCCCCTCCCCTCTCAAATGAGCAGTTCTTC. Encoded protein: CASSLSPPLSNEQFF.

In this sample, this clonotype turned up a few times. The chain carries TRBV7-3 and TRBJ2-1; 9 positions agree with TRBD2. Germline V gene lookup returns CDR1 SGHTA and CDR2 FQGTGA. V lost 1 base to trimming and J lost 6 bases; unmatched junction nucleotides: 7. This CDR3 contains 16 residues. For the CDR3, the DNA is TGTGCCAGCAGCTTAAACGCCGGACTAGCGCTCAATGAGCAGTTCTTC. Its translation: CASSLNAGLALNEQFF.

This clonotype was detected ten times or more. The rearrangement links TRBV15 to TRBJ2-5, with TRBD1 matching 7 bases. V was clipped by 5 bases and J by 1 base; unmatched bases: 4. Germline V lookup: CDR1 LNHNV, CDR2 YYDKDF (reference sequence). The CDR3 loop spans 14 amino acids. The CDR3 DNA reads TGTGCCACCAGCGCAGGGGGTTCCCAAGAGACCCAGTACTTC. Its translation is CATSAGGSQETQYF.

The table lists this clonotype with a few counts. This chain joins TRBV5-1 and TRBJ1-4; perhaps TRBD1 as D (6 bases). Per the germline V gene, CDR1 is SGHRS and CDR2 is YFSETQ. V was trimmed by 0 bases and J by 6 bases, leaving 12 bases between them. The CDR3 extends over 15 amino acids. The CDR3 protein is CASSLVGQSHEKLFF. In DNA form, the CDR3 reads TGCGCCAGCAGCTTGGTAGGACAGAGCCATGAAAAACTGTTTTTT.

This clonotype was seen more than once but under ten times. In DNA form, the CDR3 reads TGCAGTGCTAGAGAAGGCGGGGGGGACATTCAGTACTTC. Encoded protein: CSAREGGGDIQYF. The genes are TRBV20-1 and TRBJ2-4; 9 nucleotides align to TRBD2. CDR1 is DFQATT and CDR2 is SNEGSKA in the germline V gene (reference sequence). This CDR3 is 13 amino acids long. Losses at the gene ends were 0 bases for V and 8 bases for J; bases not matched to a gene: 2.

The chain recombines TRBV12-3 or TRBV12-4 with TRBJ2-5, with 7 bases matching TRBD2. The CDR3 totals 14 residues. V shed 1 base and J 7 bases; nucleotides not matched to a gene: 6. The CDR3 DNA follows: TGTGCCAGCAGTTTAGGGACTAGATTTGGGACCCAGTACTTC. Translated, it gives CASSLGTRFGTQYF.

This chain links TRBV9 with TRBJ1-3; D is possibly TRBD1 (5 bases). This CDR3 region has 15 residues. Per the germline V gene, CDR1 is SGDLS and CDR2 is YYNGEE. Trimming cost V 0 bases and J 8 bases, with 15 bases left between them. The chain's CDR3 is CASSVVGDEGHTIYF. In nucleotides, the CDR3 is TGTGCCAGCAGCGTAGTAGGGGATGAGGGACACACCATATATTTT.